The next 25 T cell receptor beta chains were all read from a single sample in a study of cytomegalovirus exposure and HLA in healthy donors. Primers for the PCR totalled 60 Vbeta and 13 Jbeta. Profiling relied on immunoSEQ multiplex PCR, and the TCRdb table lists in-frame clones only, not all of them. The profile shows approximately 120,000 clones, approximately 76% of them singletons. Sample: PBMCs. The receptors originated from a woman aged 45-59 years in good health and CMV-seropositive.

The chain uses TRBV11-2 and TRBJ2-2; D is unclear. The germline V and J ends were trimmed by 0 bases and 5 bases, with 7 bases remaining between them. The CDR3 contains 14 residues. Germline V lookup: CDR1 SGHAT, CDR2 FQNNGV. The CDR3 DNA sequence: TGTGCCAGCAGCTTAGATACATCGACCGGGGAGCTGTTTTTT. Protein product: CASSLDTSTGELFF.

This chain joins TRBV2 and TRBJ1-2; 8 bases are a match to TRBD1. The J segment lost 2 bases and the V segment lost 5 bases, leaving 4 bases of the junction unmatched. CDR1 and CDR2 from the germline V gene are SNHLY and FYNNEI. The CDR3 sequence is 14 residues long. CDR3 residues: CASSPTGANYGYTF. CDR3 sequence (DNA): TGTGCCAGCAGTCCGACAGGGGCCAACTATGGCTACACCTTC.

J is TRBJ1-2 and V is TRBV11-2; unclear D gene. Germline assignment: CDR1 SGHAT and CDR2 FQNNGV. Between the trimmed V and J ends, which lost 6 bases and 2 bases, there was a span of 13 bases. The CDR3 extends over 14 amino acids. CDR3 bases: TGTGCCAGCAGGATGTATGGCTCCAACTATGGCTACACCTTC. As protein: CASRMYGSNYGYTF.

V is TRBV9 and J is TRBJ2-5; D is perhaps TRBD2 (5 bases). With the DNA end fitting TRBJ2-7 better, the J assignment may be wrong. Looked up from germline, CDR1 is SGDLS and CDR2 is YYNGEE. The CDR3 extends over 13 amino acids. The CDR3 here is CASSVGIRNEQYF. The CDR3 nucleotides read TGTGCCAGCAGCGTCGGGATAAGGAACGAGCAGTACTTC.

This chain connects TRBV21-1 to TRBJ1-1. TRBV21-1 has pseudogene status. The CDR3 length is 12 residues. The chain's CDR3 is CASSKGRRGAFF. The CDR3 bases are TGTGCCAGCAGCAAAGGACGGCGGGGCGCTTTCTTT.

The chain joins TRBV29-1 to TRBJ2-1; 8 bases are a match to TRBD1. The germline V gene has CDR1 SQVTM and CDR2 ANQGSEA. The length of the CDR3 is 12 residues. V shed 3 bases and J 8 bases; nucleotides not matched to a gene: 3. CDR3: CSVEQGADEQFF. CDR3 sequence (DNA): TGCAGCGTTGAGCAGGGGGCGGATGAGCAGTTCTTC.

This chain links TRBV6-1 with TRBJ1-5; D ambiguous. Germline loops: CDR1 MNHNS, CDR2 SASEGT. The CDR3 has 13 residues. V was trimmed by 8 bases and J by 5 bases, leaving 13 bases between them. CDR3 nucleotides: TGTGCCAGCTCGGACGGGGTGGATCAGCCCCAGCATTTT. Encoded protein: CASSDGVDQPQHF.

A few counts support this clone. The genes are TRBV15 and TRBJ1-6; the D gene is possibly TRBD1 (5 bases). V was shortened by 3 bases and J by 7 bases, with 16 bases between the two germline ends. The germline V gene encodes CDR1 LNHNV and CDR2 YYDKDF (reference sequence). The CDR3 has 16 residues. CDR3 DNA: TGTGCCACCAGCAGCCTGGGGGGGACGGTAAATTCACCCCTCCACTTT. This codes for CATSSLGGTVNSPLHF. The full variable domain, rest sourced from reference TRBV15 and TRBJ1-6, is DAMVIQNPRYQVTQFGKPVTLSCSQTLNHNVMYWYQQKSSQAPKLLFHYYDKDFNNEADTPDNFQSRRPNTSFCFLDIRSPGLGDTAMYLCATSSLGGTVNSPLHFGNGTRLTVT.

The chain links TRBV6-5 to TRBJ2-1; D unresolved. Trimming took 0 bases from V and 4 from J, leaving 10 bases between them. This CDR3 is 15 amino acids long. The V gene's germline CDR1 is MNHEY and CDR2 SVGAGI. The CDR3, as DNA: TGTGCCAGCAGTTACTCCCGGTCATCTTACAATGAGCAGTTCTTC. Translated, it gives CASSYSRSSYNEQFF.

The rearrangement joins TRBV6-5 to TRBJ1-1; possibly TRBD1 for D (6 bases). The V and J ends lost 6 bases and 3 bases respectively, with 17 bases between them. The length of the CDR3 is 15 residues. CDR1 and CDR2 from the germline V gene are MNHEY and SVGAGI. The CDR3 coding sequence is TGTGCCAGCAGCCCCGAGTGGGGGCGCGACACTGAAGCTTTCTTT. This gives the protein CASSPEWGRDTEAFF.

This clone came up a few times. The chain has TRBV6-1 and TRBJ2-2; TRBD1 matches at 12 bases. V lost 4 bases and J lost 4; bases outside the gene matches: 1. The V gene's germline CDR1 is MNHNS and CDR2 SASEGT. The length of the CDR3 is 15 residues. This CDR3 is CASSAGQGATGELFF. CDR3 in DNA: TGTGCCAGCAGTGCGGGACAGGGGGCCACCGGGGAGCTGTTTTTT.

This chain links TRBV7-8 with TRBJ2-3; possible D gene TRBD1, 6 bases. This CDR3 region has 13 residues. Trimming pared 0 bases from V and 12 bases from J, leaving 13 bases between. Germline loops: CDR1 SGHVS, CDR2 FQNEAQ. CDR3 region: CASSLAGQGSQYF. The CDR3 DNA is TGTGCCAGCAGCTTAGCGGGTCAGGGGAGTCAGTATTTT.

The chain links TRBV5-4 to TRBJ2-2; 8 positions match TRBD1. The CDR3 length is 15 residues. Germline CDR1 and CDR2: SGHNT and YYREEE (reference sequence). V lost 3 bases to trimming and J lost 4 bases; unmatched junction nucleotides: 5. CDR3 loop: CASSSGQVRTGELFF. In DNA form, the CDR3 reads TGTGCCAGCAGCTCGGGACAGGTTCGCACCGGGGAGCTGTTTTTT.

This clone was detected a few times. The chain carries TRBV5-1 and TRBJ2-7; 11 bases are a match to TRBD2. This CDR3 is built from 15 residues. With V trimmed by 5 bases and J by 2 bases, 6 bases remained unmatched. CDR1 is SGHRS, CDR2 YFSETQ, per germline. The CDR3 nucleotides read TGCGCCAGCAGGGGGGGACTAGCGGCGACCTACGAGCAGTACTTC. This sequence encodes CASRGGLAATYEQYF.

The chain has TRBV7-2 and TRBJ1-2; TRBD1 aligns across 8 bases. V lost 1 base and J lost 8; bases outside the gene matches: 9. The CDR3 runs 15 residues. Germline CDR1 is SGHTA and CDR2 is FQGNSA. The CDR3 DNA is TGTGCCAGCAGCTTAGGGTGGGGCAGGGGGCTGGGCTACACCTTC. Protein sequence: CASSLGWGRGLGYTF.

The chain employs TRBV18 and TRBJ1-4; TRBD1 matches at 7 bases. The CDR3 length is 15 residues. The junction had 3 bases not matched to a gene; V was cut back by 4 bases and J by 1 base. Germline V gives CDR1 KGHSH, CDR2 LQKENI. CDR3 loop: CASSLQGITNEKLFF. Written as DNA, the CDR3 is TGTGCCAGCTCACTACAGGGGATAACTAATGAAAAACTGTTTTTT.

The V gene is TRBV5-1, the J gene TRBJ2-2, with 10 bases aligning to TRBD1. V was pared by 2 bases and J by 7 bases, with 2 bases of the junction left unmatched. This CDR3 is 14 amino acids long. CDR1 and CDR2 from the germline V gene are SGHRS and YFSETQ. In DNA, the CDR3 is TGCGCCAGCAGCTTCGACAGGGGGCACGGGGAGCTGTTTTTT. Protein sequence: CASSFDRGHGELFF. Together with reference TRBV5-1 and TRBJ2-2, the CDR3 gives the full variable domain: KAGVTQTPRYLIKTRGQQVTLSCSPISGHRSVSWYQQTPGQGLQFLFEYFSETQRNKGNFPGRFSGRQFSNSRSEMNVSTLELGDSALYLCASSFDRGHGELFFGEGSRLTVL.

This clone occurred a few times. The V call is TRBV2, the J call TRBJ2-2; no reliable D call. V was clipped by 7 bases and J by 4 bases, with 10 bases between them. The germline gives CDR1 SNHLY, CDR2 FYNNEI. The CDR3 runs 13 residues. CDR3 coding DNA: TGTGCCAGCACACAGACGGCCACCGGGGAGCTGTTTTTT. The encoded protein is CASTQTATGELFF.

This chain connects TRBV28 to TRBJ1-1, with unresolved D. Trimming shortened V by 8 bases and J by 0 bases, and 10 bases separated the two germline ends. The CDR3 runs to 13 residues. CDR1 is MDHEN and CDR2 is SYDVKM in the germline V gene. The chain's CDR3 is CASGRIMNTEAFF. Here the CDR3 DNA reads TGTGCCAGCGGCAGGATTATGAACACTGAAGCTTTCTTT.

This sequence joins TRBV6-4 and TRBJ2-3; 7 bases fit TRBD1. The V gene's germline CDR1 is MRHNA and CDR2 SNTAGT. The CDR3 sequence is 15 residues long. J gave up 2 bases and V 2 bases, and 4 bases lay outside the gene matches. CDR3 in amino acids: CASSDAGQATDTQYF. In DNA form, the CDR3 reads TGTGCCAGCAGTGACGCAGGACAGGCCACAGATACGCAGTATTTT.

The chain is built from TRBV9 and TRBJ1-2, with TRBD1 as a possible D gene (5 bases). The CDR3 covers 14 residues. V shed 4 bases and J shed 8 bases, with 18 bases lying between them. From germline, CDR1 is SGDLS and CDR2 YYNGEE. The CDR3: CASSRGQGRGGYTF. The CDR3 DNA reads as TGTGCCAGCAGCCGAGGGCAGGGTCGGGGGGGCTACACCTTC.

V gene TRBV6-6 combines with J gene TRBJ2-4, with 7 bases identical to TRBD1. Germline lookup yields CDR1 MNHNY and CDR2 SVGAGI (reference sequence). V was pared by 2 bases and J by 1 base, with 2 bases of the junction left unmatched. The CDR3 length is 15 residues. The CDR3 region is CASSYTTGAKNIQYF. The CDR3 nucleotides read TGTGCCAGCAGTTACACGACAGGGGCCAAAAACATTCAGTACTTC.

This clone was found a few times. The rearrangement links TRBV12-5 to TRBJ1-1; the D gene is possibly TRBD1 (5 bases). V lost 0 bases and J 4 bases, leaving 12 bases between the germline ends. This CDR3 contains 15 residues. Germline V CDR1 and CDR2: LGHNT, FRNRAP. CDR3: CASGLVLGGVTEAFF. CDR3 coding DNA: TGTGCTAGTGGTTTGGTTTTAGGAGGGGTCACTGAAGCTTTCTTT.

The chain employs TRBV7-9 and TRBJ2-5; TRBD2 matches 7 bases. V shed 5 bases, J shed 7 bases, and the junction held 16 bases outside the gene matches. Germline V lookup: CDR1 SEHNR, CDR2 FQNEAQ (reference sequence). The CDR3 runs to 16 residues. The CDR3 loop reads CASSPRGSGLPGTQYF. The CDR3 region has the DNA TGTGCCAGCAGCCCCCGGGGTAGCGGGCTCCCGGGGACCCAGTACTTC.

This chain uses TRBV19 with TRBJ1-1; 10 bases agree with TRBD1. CDR3 size: 16 residues. After removal of 6 bases from V and 3 bases from J, the junction contained 10 bases not matched to a gene. CDR1 is LNHDA, CDR2 SQIVND, per germline (reference sequence). CDR3 region: CASRTLYGTGDTEAFF. In nucleotides, the CDR3 is TGTGCCAGTAGGACCCTCTACGGGACAGGGGACACTGAAGCTTTCTTT.